This T cell receptor beta chain was documented in a study of T cell repertoires in cytomegalovirus infection. Study details: CMV infection plus the matching HLA type was flagged by public TCR beta signatures. Broader study findings: Clonotypes of TCR beta that were HLA-C-restricted and CMV-specific dominated the ex vivo response. The cumulative frequency of public TCR beta families identified carriers of CMV plus the relevant HLA.

Trimming cost V 0 bases and J 2 bases, with 7 bases left between them. This CDR3 contains 14 residues. CDR1 MNHNY and CDR2 SVGAGI come from the germline V gene (reference sequence). TCRdb reprocessed the reads via MiXCR and lists one record per CDR3 protein. The sample records 150,000 to 200,000 distinct CDR3 sequences, about 15% being singletons. The sample holds many counts of this clonotype. Its antigen is still unknown. The sample comprised PBMCs. The chain is built from TRBV6-6 and TRBJ1-1, with D perhaps TRBD1 (5 bases). This TCR came from a human donor in good health (CMV status not recorded). Some clones in this sample may be carry-over from other donors' samples. CDR3 loop: CASSYSRDNTEAFF. The DNA for the CDR3 is TGTGCCAGCAGTTACTCTCGGGACAACACTGAAGCTTTCTTT.